This T cell receptor beta chain originates from a study of early T cells in non-severe SARS-CoV-2 infection. Looking at the study overall: Sequencing input comprised bulk RNA from unsorted whole blood; chain pairing was not available. The study, taken as a whole, reports: There was a bias toward anti-spike CD8 responses in VDJdb matching, which missed private and CD4 specificities.

Worth noting for this clonotype: Its antigen is still unknown.

The CDR3 runs to 13 residues. Germline trimming cut 5 bases from V and 11 bases from J; bases unmatched to any gene: 11. From germline, CDR1 is LGHDT and CDR2 YNNKEL (reference sequence). Each single cDNA molecule received a unique molecular identifier. From the 5' RACE reads, TCRdb called clonotypes with MiXCR, one entry per CDR3 protein. The repertoire consists of about 59,000 distinct CDR3 sequences, with about 12% occurring once and the leading ten covering approximately 8.5%. The gene calls are TRBV3-1 and TRBJ1-1, with TRBD1 identical over 7 bases. The receptor was isolated from an adult who was a healthcare worker with PCR-confirmed SARS-CoV-2 infection or an uninfected control (not recorded which). The specimen comprised whole blood, sampled at baseline. CDR3 in amino acids: CASSSGGPSAAFF. CDR3 bases: TGTGCCAGCAGCTCAGGGGGTCCCTCGGCGGCTTTCTTT.